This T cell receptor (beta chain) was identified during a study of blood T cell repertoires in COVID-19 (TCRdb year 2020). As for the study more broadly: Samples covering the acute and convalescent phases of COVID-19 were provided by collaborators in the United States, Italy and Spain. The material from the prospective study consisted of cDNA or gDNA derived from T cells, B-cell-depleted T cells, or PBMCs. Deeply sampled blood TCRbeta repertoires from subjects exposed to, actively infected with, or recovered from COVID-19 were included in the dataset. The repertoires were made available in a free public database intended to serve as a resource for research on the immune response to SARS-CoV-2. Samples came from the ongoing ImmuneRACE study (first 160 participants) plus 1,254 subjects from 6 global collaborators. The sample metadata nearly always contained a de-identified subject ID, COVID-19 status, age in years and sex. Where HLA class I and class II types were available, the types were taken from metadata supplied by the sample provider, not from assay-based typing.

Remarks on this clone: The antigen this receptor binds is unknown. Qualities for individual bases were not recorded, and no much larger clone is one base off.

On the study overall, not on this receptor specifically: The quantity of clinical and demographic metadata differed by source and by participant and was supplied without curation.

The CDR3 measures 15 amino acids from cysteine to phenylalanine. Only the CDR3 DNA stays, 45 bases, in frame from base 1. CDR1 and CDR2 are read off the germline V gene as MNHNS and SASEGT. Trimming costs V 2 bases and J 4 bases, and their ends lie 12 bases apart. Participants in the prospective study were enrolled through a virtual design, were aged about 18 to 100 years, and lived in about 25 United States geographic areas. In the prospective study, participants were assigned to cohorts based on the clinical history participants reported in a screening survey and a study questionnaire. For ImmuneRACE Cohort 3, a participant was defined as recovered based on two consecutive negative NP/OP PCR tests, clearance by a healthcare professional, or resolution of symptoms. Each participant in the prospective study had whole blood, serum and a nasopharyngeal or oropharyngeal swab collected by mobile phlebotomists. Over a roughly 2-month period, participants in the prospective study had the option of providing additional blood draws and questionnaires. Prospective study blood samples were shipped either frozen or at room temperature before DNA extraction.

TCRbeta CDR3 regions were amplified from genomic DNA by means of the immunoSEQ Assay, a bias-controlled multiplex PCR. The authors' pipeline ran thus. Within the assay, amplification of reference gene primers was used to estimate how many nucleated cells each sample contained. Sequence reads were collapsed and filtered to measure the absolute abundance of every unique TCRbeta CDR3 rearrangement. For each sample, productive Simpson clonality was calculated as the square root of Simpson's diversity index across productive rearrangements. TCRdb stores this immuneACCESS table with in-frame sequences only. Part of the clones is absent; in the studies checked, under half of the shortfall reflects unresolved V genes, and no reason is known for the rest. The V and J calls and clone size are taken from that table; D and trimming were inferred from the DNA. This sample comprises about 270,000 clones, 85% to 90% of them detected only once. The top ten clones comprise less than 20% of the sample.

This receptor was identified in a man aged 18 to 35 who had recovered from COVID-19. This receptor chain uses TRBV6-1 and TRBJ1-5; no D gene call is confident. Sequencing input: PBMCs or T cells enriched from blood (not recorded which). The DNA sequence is TGTGCCAGCAGTGAATACGCGGTAAATAATCAGCCCCAGCATTTT. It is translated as CASSEYAVNNQPQHF.